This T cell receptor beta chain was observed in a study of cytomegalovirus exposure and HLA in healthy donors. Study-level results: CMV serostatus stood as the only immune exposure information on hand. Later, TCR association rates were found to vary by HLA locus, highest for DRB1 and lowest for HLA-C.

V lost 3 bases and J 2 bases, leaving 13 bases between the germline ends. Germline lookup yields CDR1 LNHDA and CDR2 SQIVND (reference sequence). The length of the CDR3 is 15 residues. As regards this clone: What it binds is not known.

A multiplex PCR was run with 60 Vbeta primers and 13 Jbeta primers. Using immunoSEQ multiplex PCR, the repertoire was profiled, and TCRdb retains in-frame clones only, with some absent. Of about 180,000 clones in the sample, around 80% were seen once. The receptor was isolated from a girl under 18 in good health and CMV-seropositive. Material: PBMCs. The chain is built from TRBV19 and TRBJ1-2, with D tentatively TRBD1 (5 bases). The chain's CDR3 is CASSIAGLGNYGYTF. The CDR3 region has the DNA TGTGCCAGTAGTATCGCGGGGCTCGGGAACTATGGCTACACCTTC.